This paragraph covers one TCR beta chain sequence. This clonotype occurred many times. Which antigen it targets is not known. Base-call qualities are not available, and no considerably larger clone is one nucleotide away. CDR1 and CDR2 were assigned from the germline V gene (reference sequence) as MNHEY and SMNVEV. V is reduced by 6 bases and J by 4 bases, leaving a spacing of 10 bases between them. The CDR3 numbers 12 residues from cysteine through phenylalanine. Here the CDR3 DNA is all that survives: 36 bases in frame from base 1. This entry comes from a study of regulatory T cells in long-lasting Graves disease (dated by TCRdb to the early 2020s). With regard to the full study: Patients with newly diagnosed Graves' disease had been on antithyroid drugs for under 3 months. This study used TCR sequencing and RNA sequencing of peripheral blood to compare persistent Graves' disease patients against newly diagnosed Graves' disease patients. The study took place in China and was registered as a clinical trial. A total of roughly 33 samples underwent TCR sequencing: about 13 from persistent and about 20 from newly diagnosed Graves' disease patients. The research as a whole found: The authors noted that the small sample size was a limitation that may lower accuracy. Compared with newly diagnosed patients, persistent Graves' disease patients had lower TCR Shannon entropy and fewer highly expanded clones, which suggests clonal expansion. The study examined only peripheral blood because the primary lesion, thyroid tissue, could not be accessed. TRBV28, TRBJ1-2 and TRBJ2-5 were preferentially used in persistent disease, while TRBV20-1 and TRBJ2-1 were favored in newly diagnosed disease. Only the TCR beta chain was sequenced and analyzed. Persistent patients shared more public clonotypes among themselves (around 2,500) than newly diagnosed patients did (roughly 910).

The time point label on this specimen signifies: newly diagnosed GD, antithyroid drugs for less than 3 months. For both TCR sequencing and RNA sequencing, RNA was extracted from PBMCs using TRIzol. The diagnosis of Graves' disease followed American Thyroid Association guidelines. Patients were recruited from an endocrinology department in Xi'an, China. Each patient gave approximately 10 milliliters of peripheral blood, collected in an EDTA anticoagulant tube. Ficoll Paque Plus density gradient separation was used to isolate PBMCs, and no further T cell sorting was done. An Agilent 2100 Bioanalyzer and agarose gel were used to assess RNA quality, and a NanoDrop 2000 was used to measure RNA concentration. Library method: multiplex PCR. Sequencing was carried out with an Illumina HiSeq 4000. To build TCR beta libraries, CDR3 regions were amplified by Arm-PCR using iRepertoire HTBI primers. Before sequencing, the PCR products went through gel purification. As for the original processing: Gene usage analysis of CDR3 amino acid clonotypes relied on the approximately 62 TRBV and 14 TRBJ segments identified across samples. Filtered high-quality paired reads were merged into contigs using COPE and FqMerger. BLAST was used to align contigs to IMGT TRBV, TRBD and TRBJ reference genes, with CDR3 defined following IMGT. Highly expanded clones were defined as clonotypes with a frequency above 0.1%. Repertoire diversity was measured by Shannon entropy, and V-J evenness by the Gini coefficient. A clonotype found in more than one individual was treated as public. The raw public reads went through TCRdb reprocessing: fastp at Q25, MiXCR clone calling, in-frame beta chains kept. All rows with the same CDR3 protein become a single entry with the most common DNA and genes. TCRdb, not the authors, supplied the V and J calls. Here the sample has around 450,000 distinct CDR3 sequences; about 16% occur a single time. The ten largest clones represent 9.5% to 15% of the sample.

These data were likewise used in another study, on T cells in Graves' hyperthyroidism and ophthalmopathy. The second source states: A patient counted as having stable Graves' hyperthyroidism if no progression to ophthalmopathy occurred over 18 months of follow-up. The hyperthyroidism patients were between 18 and 65 years old and newly diagnosed, with a disease duration of less than 2 months. The study excluded patients with uncontrolled infections, other autoimmune diseases, pregnancy or lactation. Clinical symptoms, serum thyroxine and TRAb, thyroid ultrasound, and orbital computed tomography formed the basis for the diagnoses. The first round of RT-PCR for the TCR CDR3 was performed with the HTBI primer set and the Qiagen OneStep RT-PCR kit. Most expanded thyroid clonotypes (frequency above 0.001) were also detected in blood, a finding suggesting that blood repertoires may reflect thyroid immune responses. In cross-validation, a model built on a 13 V-J signature told ophthalmopathy apart from stable hyperthyroidism with 87.88% sensitivity and around 84% specificity, and in testing the same model reached 80%/75%. In validation, the model predicted progression to ophthalmopathy with over 65% sensitivity and around 72% specificity, a median of 6.5 months before onset. TCR V-J signatures able to tell the groups apart were searched for in a discovery cohort of 90 to 100 patients, of whom over 40 had Graves' ophthalmopathy and 55 to 65 had stable Graves' hyperthyroidism. Prospective prediction of ophthalmopathy was tested in an independent validation cohort consisting of about 19 hyperthyroidism patients and some 15 patients who later progressed to ophthalmopathy. For training and testing, the 95 to 100 patients in the discovery cohort were randomly divided in a 7:3 ratio. In addition, the study compared T-cell repertoires in thyroid tissue and in blood from roughly 6 Graves' hyperthyroidism patients. After sampling, hyperthyroidism patients received methimazole starting at 30 mg daily, and ophthalmopathy patients received high-dose intravenous methylprednisolone. The libraries were constructed in a second round of multiplex PCR and then size-selected and purified. Libraries were sequenced paired-end with 100 bp reads on an Illumina HiSeq2000. Raw data were processed with SOAPnuke, discarding reads with adapters, uncalled bases, mean Phred below 15, or no exact constant-primer or identifier match. COPE v1.2.5 was used to merge high-quality paired reads, and clonotypes were defined as unique nucleotide sequences. MiTCR v1.1 was used to align the clonotypes against IMGT TRBV, TRBD and TRBJ reference segments. The analysis was restricted to V-J combinations with a frequency above 0.0001, which together covered about 99% of the repertoires. The TCS score was defined as the ratio of F50 (clonal expansion) to E x V (chaos), calculated using BLOSUM62-based TCRdist between CDR3 peptides within each V-J. Welch's t-statistics and random forest reduced around 550 V-J features to 10 to 15, which were used in a naive Bayes classifier (R e1071). Sample size was not statistically predetermined, and blinding of investigators to group allocation was not performed. According to the paper, TCR Vbeta CDR3 sequencing was carried out on approximately 140 peripheral blood samples, which came from under 50 ophthalmopathy, some 73 hyperthyroidism and roughly 17 progressor patients.

This receptor was taken from a man aged 35 to 55 with Graves disease. Donor details come from another sample of the same person, matched by shared clones. Sequencing used peripheral blood mononuclear cells (PBMCs), obtained at new diagnosis, from a patient treated with antithyroid drugs. The chain couples TRBV27 to TRBJ2-7, with the identity of the D gene unclear. This receptor carries the CDR3 CASSSSAYEQYF. In nucleotide form, the sequence is TGTGCCAGCAGCTCATCAGCGTACGAGCAGTACTTC.